A selection of T cell receptor beta chains follows, all from one sample in a study of CXCR3-negative and CXCR3-positive naive CD8 T cells. TCRdb re-called the 5' RACE reads; every CDR3 protein appears as one record, without DNA. This sample's table has some 130,000 distinct CDR3 sequences. What was sequenced was naive CXCR3+ CD8+ T cells from blood. Receptors originate from a human donor in good health. Some clones in this sample may be carry-over from other donors' samples. CDR3s include the opening cysteine and the closing phenylalanine or tryptophan.

TRBJ2-1 | TRBV7-9 | 16 | CASSSPLSGDYNEQFF
TRBJ2-3 | TRBV3-1 | 12 | CASSQDADTQYF
TRBJ2-7 | TRBV12-3/TRBV12-4 | 15 | CASSEQGFKTYEQYF
TRBJ2-1 | TRBV18 | 15 | CASSPRDRLFNEQFF
TRBJ2-3 | TRBV29-1 | 15 | CSVEDPQGAADTPYF
TRBJ2-2 | TRBV6-5 | 14 | CASSYGGNTGELFF
TRBJ2-2 | TRBV7-9 | 14 | CASSFPENTGELFF
TRBJ1-1 | TRBV20-1 | 14 | CSAIESWGGREAFF
TRBJ2-7 | TRBV7-9 | 13 | CASRTSGNYEQYF
TRBJ2-6 | TRBV3-1 | 21 | CASSQLWRDKISNSGANVLTF
TRBJ2-1 | TRBV12-3/TRBV12-4 | 14 | CASSSSTVYNEQFF
TRBJ2-2 | TRBV2 | 14 | CASRVFADTGELFF
TRBJ2-2 | TRBV27 | 15 | CASTGTGPNYGELFF
TRBJ2-1 | TRBV9 | 14 | CASSSTGTRGEQFF
TRBJ2-7 | TRBV3-1 | 18 | CASSLLGSGTGGIYEQYF
TRBJ1-1 | TRBV7-9 | 16 | CASSPSGGGLATEAFF
TRBJ1-6 | TRBV28 | 13 | CASSLSANSPLHF
TRBJ1-6 | TRBV7-9 | 17 | CASSLVAAGVDNSPLHF
TRBJ2-1 | TRBV3-1 | 17 | CASSLGQGPLSYNEQFF
TRBJ2-2 | TRBV7-3 | 14 | CASSRQAVTGELFF
TRBJ2-1 | TRBV12-3/TRBV12-4 | 12 | CASSFVEAEQFF
TRBJ2-7 | TRBV11-2 | 15 | CASSVTSGGSYEQYF
TRBJ1-1 | TRBV27 | 15 | CASAKPTTLGTEAFF
TRBJ2-6 | TRBV3-2 | 13 | CASTASGANVLTF
TRBJ1-1 | TRBV5-6 | 12 | CASSWDNPAAFF
TRBJ1-5 | TRBV4-3 | 13 | CASSQDYIQPQHF
TRBJ1-3 | TRBV29-1 | 14 | CSVPDRDSGNTIYF
TRBJ1-2 | TRBV25-1 | 15 | CASSEYLGDSGGYTF
TRBJ2-7 | TRBV27 | 14 | CASSNRAGSYEQYF
TRBJ2-7 | TRBV29-1 | 11 | CSVTTAGEQYF
TRBJ2-3 | TRBV5-1 | 15 | CASSLGGGGADTQYF
TRBJ2-7 | TRBV4-1 | 15 | CASSQDWTTGYEQYF
TRBJ2-1 | TRBV7-9 | 17 | CASSLDPGQESYNEQFF
TRBJ1-2 | TRBV7-9 | 15 | CASSPRTGKGYGYTF
TRBJ2-1 | TRBV2 | 18 | CASSFEGWERGTYNEQFF
TRBJ2-3 | TRBV28 | 14 | CASSVLASTDTQYF
TRBJ2-3 | TRBV28 | 14 | CASSLVGGIYTQYF
TRBJ2-1 | TRBV5-1 | 16 | CASSHRQGGSYNEQFF
TRBJ2-3 | TRBV7-9 | 14 | CASSHGTGQDTQYF